In this sample, the clone carrying this T cell receptor beta chain turned up many times. Antigen unknown. The V gene's germline CDR1 is LGHDT and CDR2 YNNKEL (reference sequence). The CDR3 is 15 residues long. V was trimmed by 2 bases and J by 4 bases, leaving 13 bases between them. The sample originates from a study of human T cells and chemical hapten exposure. Overall study findings and caveats: Relative to control repertoires, expanded TCRs gave rise to significantly more large CDR3 similarity clusters.

Time point given: patch test 2, 6 weeks after DPC sensitization. The treatment was: therapeutic diphenylcyclopropenone sensitization with weekly scalp DPC. MiXCR, applied by TCRdb to the RACE reads, yields one record per CDR3 protein. The table lists about 81,000 distinct CDR3 sequences, roughly a tenth of them singletons, with roughly 2.5% in the top ten. The receptor's source is a woman aged 25 to 45 with alopecia areata. Some clones in this sample may be carry-over from other donors' samples. The rearrangement joins TRBV3-1 to TRBJ2-3; D is undetermined. The sequenced sample was whole blood, obtained in connection with sensitization to the hapten diphenylcyclopropenone (DPC). CDR3 nucleotides: TGTGCCAGCAGCCAAAATCCCCCGGGTGCAGATACGCAGTATTTT. This codes for CASSQNPPGADTQYF.